The 17 T cell receptor beta chains presented below share a single source sample, sequenced in a study of OX40 agonist ivuxolimab in advanced cancers. Profiled with immunoSEQ multiplex PCR; TCRdb holds only in-frame clones, not every one. The table lists some 71,000 clones, approximately 90% of them singletons, with more than 2.5% in the top ten. The source was CD4+ or CD8+ T cells sorted from blood, collected in a trial of the OX40 agonist ivuxolimab. All receptors come from an adult with an advanced solid tumor such as melanoma, head and neck, liver or kidney cancer.

The V gene is TRBV28, the J gene TRBJ1-2; D is undetermined. The V end was cut by 5 bases, the J end by 6 bases, with 13 bases between. The CDR3 is 13 residues long. CDR1 MDHEN and CDR2 SYDVKM come from the germline V gene. The CDR3 DNA reads TGTGCCAGCAGTAGTGTGGGCTGGAATGGCTACACCTTC. It encodes CASSSVGWNGYTF.

V and J are TRBV28 and TRBJ1-6; D gene uncertain. CDR1 and CDR2 from the germline V gene are MDHEN and SYDVKM. V gave up 2 bases and J gave up 5 bases, with 13 bases separating them. CDR3 length: 16 amino acids. The CDR3 sequence is CASSLHPQQNNSPLHF. CDR3 coding DNA: TGTGCCAGCAGTTTACACCCACAACAGAATAATTCACCCCTCCACTTT. Filled out from reference TRBV28 and TRBJ1-6, the complete variable domain reads DVKVTQSSRYLVKRTGEKVFLECVQDMDHENMFWYRQDPGLGLRLIYFSYDVKMKEKGDIPEGYSVSREKKERFSLILESASTNQTSMYLCASSLHPQQNNSPLHFGNGTRLTVT.

The CDR3 nucleotides are TGTGCCAGCAGCTGGGGACAGGACACTGAAGCTTTCTTT. It yields the protein CASSWGQDTEAFF. The rearrangement uses TRBV5-8 and TRBJ1-1, with 8 bases identical to TRBD1. Germline V CDR1 and CDR2: SGHTS, YDEGEE. The CDR3 extends over 13 amino acids. V shed 3 bases, J shed 3 bases, and the junction held 1 base outside the gene matches.

In nucleotides, the CDR3 is TGTGCCAGCAGTGAACTCGGGGCGGGCGGAAACACCATATATTTT. It codes for CASSELGAGGNTIYF. V is TRBV6-1 and J is TRBJ1-3; a weak D match, TRBD1 (5 bases). Germline CDR1 reads MNHNS; CDR2 reads SASEGT. There are 15 residues in the CDR3. The V end was cut by 2 bases, the J end by 4 bases, with 12 bases between.

This clone was picked up one time. The chain carries TRBV7-2 and TRBJ1-3, with 7 nucleotides matching TRBD1. V shed 2 bases, J shed 2 bases, and the junction held 9 bases outside the gene matches. This CDR3 has 17 residues. Germline V gene lookup returns CDR1 SGHTA and CDR2 FQGNSA. The CDR3 is CASSLNQGGVAGNTIYF. In nucleotides, the CDR3 is TGTGCCAGCAGCTTAAATCAGGGGGGGGTCGCTGGAAACACCATATATTTT.

The chain couples TRBV6-1 to TRBJ2-3; D gene uncertain. The V gene's germline CDR1 is MNHNS and CDR2 SASEGT. The CDR3 covers 13 residues. V was pared by 3 bases and J by 0 bases, with 4 bases between. The CDR3 sequence is CASSDDSTDTQYF. The CDR3 DNA sequence: TGTGCCAGCAGTGACGACAGCACAGATACGCAGTATTTT.

The chain couples TRBV15 to TRBJ1-3; a possible D gene is TRBD1 (5 bases). Per the germline V gene, CDR1 is LNHNV and CDR2 is YYDKDF (reference sequence). The length of the CDR3 is 13 residues. V was trimmed by 4 bases and J by 4 bases, leaving 8 bases between them. CDR3 sequence: CATSIDRGNTIYF. The CDR3 coding sequence is TGTGCCACCAGCATTGACAGAGGAAACACCATATATTTT.

V and J are TRBV5-4 and TRBJ2-1; 10 bases fit TRBD2. V dropped 7 bases and J dropped 7; count of bases not matched to a gene: 5. Germline lookup yields CDR1 SGHNT and CDR2 YYREEE (reference sequence). This CDR3 has 13 amino acids. CDR3 protein: CASSIAGGNEQFF. As DNA, the CDR3 is TGTGCCAGCTCAATAGCGGGGGGTAATGAGCAGTTCTTC.

The rearrangement joins TRBV5-1 to TRBJ2-5; 13 nucleotides align to TRBD2. The CDR3 spans 14 residues. With 4 bases clipped from V and 9 bases from J, the junction kept 6 bases outside the gene matches. CDR1 SGHRS and CDR2 YFSETQ come from the germline V gene. The CDR3 reads CASSPGTSGAAQYF. The CDR3 nucleotides read TGCGCCAGCAGCCCTGGGACTAGCGGGGCGGCCCAGTACTTC. The full variable domain, completed using reference TRBV5-1 and TRBJ2-5, is KAGVTQTPRYLIKTRGQQVTLSCSPISGHRSVSWYQQTPGQGLQFLFEYFSETQRNKGNFPGRFSGRQFSNSRSEMNVSTLELGDSALYLCASSPGTSGAAQYFGPGTRLLVL.

The rearrangement joins TRBV19 to TRBJ1-1; D perhaps matches TRBD1 (5 bases). Germline CDR1 reads LNHDA; CDR2 reads SQIVND (reference sequence). V was pared by 7 bases and J by 0 bases, with 12 bases between. CDR3 length: 14 amino acids. CDR3 sequence: CASTEGPMNTEAFF. In nucleotides, the CDR3 is TGTGCCAGTACCGAGGGACCGATGAACACTGAAGCTTTCTTT.

The rearrangement uses TRBV5-4 and TRBJ1-6, with D possibly TRBD1 on 5 matching bases. Germline-derived CDR1 and CDR2 are SGHNT and YYREEE (reference sequence). Trimming took off 4 bases at V and 1 base at J, with 15 bases between the two ends. This CDR3 is 17 amino acids long. The CDR3 protein is CASSLRAGRSYNSPLHF. CDR3 in DNA: TGTGCCAGCAGCCTAAGAGCGGGGCGATCCTATAATTCACCCCTCCACTTT. Supplemented by reference TRBV5-4 and TRBJ1-6, the full variable domain reads ETGVTQSPTHLIKTRGQQVTLRCSSQSGHNTVSWYQQALGQGPQFIFQYYREEENGRGNFPPRFSGLQFPNYSSELNVNALELDDSALYLCASSLRAGRSYNSPLHFGNGTRLTVT.

The chain carries TRBV5-5 and TRBJ1-4; perhaps TRBD1 as D (6 bases). Trimming took 1 base from V and 0 from J, leaving 13 bases between them. From germline, CDR1 is SGHKS and CDR2 YYEKEE (reference sequence). The CDR3 has 17 amino acids. CDR3 sequence (DNA): TGTGCCAGCAGCTTGATCCCCGCAGGGGCAACTAATGAAAAACTGTTTTTT. The encoded protein is CASSLIPAGATNEKLFF. The full variable domain, with the rest looked up from reference TRBV5-5 and TRBJ1-4, is DAGVTQSPTHLIKTRGQQVTLRCSPISGHKSVSWYQQVLGQGPQFIFQYYEKEERGRGNFPDRFSARQFPNYSSELNVNALLLGDSALYLCASSLIPAGATNEKLFFGSGTQLSVL.

This clone was picked up one time. The gene calls are TRBV18 and TRBJ1-1; unclear D gene. The CDR3 spans 13 residues. Germline-derived CDR1 and CDR2 are KGHSH and LQKENI. V shed 5 bases and J shed 1 base, with 8 bases lying between them. CDR3 sequence reads: CASSYQGNTEAFF. In DNA form, the CDR3 reads TGTGCCAGCTCATATCAAGGGAACACTGAAGCTTTCTTT.

Notes on this clone: This sample also contains other DNA sequences that code for the same CDR3. CDR3 loop: CASSLTSYNEQFF. The CDR3 DNA is TGTGCCAGCAGCTTAACGAGTTACAATGAGCAGTTCTTC. The chain has TRBV7-3 and TRBJ2-1; no clear D gene. This CDR3 has 13 residues. Deletions cut 0 bases from V and 4 bases from J, with 4 bases between. Looked up from germline, CDR1 is SGHTA and CDR2 is FQGTGA.

V gene TRBV5-1 combines with J gene TRBJ2-3; D gene ambiguous. Germline V gene sequence: CDR1 SGHRS, CDR2 YFSETQ. Trimming took off 0 bases at V and 5 bases at J, with 10 bases between the two ends. CDR3 length: 14 residues. The CDR3 nucleotides are TGCGCCAGCAGCTTGGGCCTCCGAGAAGATACGCAGTATTTT. It specifies CASSLGLREDTQYF.

V gene TRBV28 combines with J gene TRBJ2-7; 7 bases are shared with TRBD1. The germline V gene has CDR1 MDHEN and CDR2 SYDVKM. This CDR3 is 14 amino acids long. With 5 bases clipped from V and 4 bases from J, the junction kept 8 bases outside the gene matches. The CDR3 DNA follows: TGTGCCAGCAGTCCGCCGGGACAGTCATACGAGCAGTACTTC. This encodes CASSPPGQSYEQYF.

The V gene is TRBV11-2, the J gene TRBJ1-4, with no clear D. CDR3 length equals 14 residues. Germline V gives CDR1 SGHAT, CDR2 FQNNGV. Trimming pared 5 bases from V and 8 bases from J, leaving 15 bases between. The CDR3 is CASSPGGSSEKLFF. The CDR3 DNA follows: TGTGCCAGCAGCCCGGGAGGAAGTAGCGAAAAACTGTTTTTT.